These 19 T cell receptor beta chains were sequenced from one sample in a study of T-cell memory formation after mild COVID-19. TCRdb recomputed calls from the 5' RACE reads with MiXCR, one row per CDR3 protein. This sample yields hundreds of thousands of distinct CDR3 sequences, of which about a fifth are seen a single time; around 9.2% belongs to the top ten. Sequenced material: PBMCs or a T cell subset sorted from them (not recorded which). The receptor source for this set is an adult woman who had mild COVID-19 (a few samples of this study predate the infection). Cell type and time point are not known.

The rearrangement links TRBV7-9 to TRBJ1-2; D not certain. Germline V lookup: CDR1 SEHNR, CDR2 FQNEAQ (reference sequence). This CDR3 contains 13 residues. V lost 0 bases and J 6 bases, leaving 8 bases between the germline ends. The CDR3 nucleotides are TGTGCCAGCAGCTTAGCATTTGGCGATGGCTACACCTTC. Amino acids: CASSLAFGDGYTF.

This clonotype came up once. The V gene is TRBV3-1, the J gene TRBJ2-3; TRBD2 might be the D (7 bases). This CDR3 has 15 residues. Germline V gene lookup returns CDR1 LGHDT and CDR2 YNNKEL (reference sequence). V lost 4 bases and J 7 bases, leaving 18 bases between the germline ends. In DNA, the CDR3 is TGTGCCAGCAGCCCGCCCCGGGCGGGGGCGAATACGCAGTATTTT. Its protein product is CASSPPRAGANTQYF.

There are a few counts of this clonotype. The chain couples TRBV12-3 or TRBV12-4 to TRBJ2-5; D unresolved. CDR3 length: 15 amino acids. Trimming left V 3 bases short and J 0 bases short, with 11 bases between. The CDR3 DNA follows: TGTGCCAGCAGTTTCCCCTCGGACGACCAAGAGACCCAGTACTTC. Encoded protein: CASSFPSDDQETQYF.

This clonotype was seen more than once but under ten times. The chain uses TRBV7-8 and TRBJ1-5, with D perhaps matching TRBD1 (5 bases). Germline V gene lookup returns CDR1 SGHVS and CDR2 FQNEAQ. The CDR3 contains 18 residues. Trimming took 3 bases from V and 0 from J, leaving 18 bases between them. CDR3 bases: TGTGCCAGCAGCTTGGTCTCCGCAGGGATTTATAGCAATCAGCCCCAGCATTTT. This codes for CASSLVSAGIYSNQPQHF.

This clonotype has only a few counts. The CDR3 DNA sequence: TGTGCCAGCAGCAACAGGACTGGAGGGGGCGGGAGTGAAGCTTTCTTT. Encoded protein: CASSNRTGGGGSEAFF. The chain is built from TRBV6-5 and TRBJ1-1, with TRBD1 matching over 7 bases. With V trimmed by 6 bases and J by 7 bases, 17 bases remained unmatched. CDR1 MNHEY and CDR2 SVGAGI come from the germline V gene. The length of the CDR3 is 16 residues.

This clonotype was seen a few times. The chain couples TRBV24-1 to TRBJ2-1; no clear D. The CDR3 runs 12 residues. Trimming left V 2 bases short and J 6 bases short, with 4 bases between. From germline, CDR1 is KGHDR and CDR2 SFDVKD. DNA for the CDR3: TGTGCCACCAGTGATTACGGCAATGAGCAGTTCTTC. Translation: CATSDYGNEQFF.

This chain joins TRBV3-1 and TRBJ1-2; TRBD1 aligns across 8 bases. The CDR3 runs to 13 residues. J lost 7 bases, V lost 4 bases, and 5 bases had no gene match. From germline, CDR1 is LGHDT and CDR2 YNNKEL (reference sequence). CDR3 amino acids: CASSPDRAGGYTF. In DNA form, the CDR3 reads TGTGCCAGCAGCCCGGACAGGGCTGGTGGCTACACCTTC.

The chain recombines TRBV30 with TRBJ2-3; D is uncertain. The V gene lost 3 bases and the J gene lost 6 bases, with 7 bases spanning the gap. CDR3 size: 11 residues. Germline lookup yields CDR1 GTSNPN and CDR2 SVGIG (reference sequence). This chain's CDR3 is CAWSREDTQYF. In DNA, the CDR3 is TGTGCCTGGAGCCGTGAGGATACGCAGTATTTT.

This clonotype turned up a few times. The rearrangement uses TRBV12-3 or TRBV12-4 and TRBJ2-3, with D possibly being TRBD1 (5 bases). This CDR3 region has 13 residues. Deletions cut 5 bases from V and 6 bases from J, with 12 bases between. The CDR3 DNA is TGTGCCAGCAGTCAGGGTGAACTTGATACGCAGTATTTT. It codes for CASSQGELDTQYF.

A few counts support this clonotype. The CDR3 DNA sequence: TGTGCCAGCAGCTTGAGCCAGGGTCCAGATACGCAGTATTTT. Its translation is CASSLSQGPDTQYF. The V gene is TRBV5-6, the J gene TRBJ2-3, with D possibly TRBD1 on 5 matching bases. CDR1 is SGHDT, CDR2 YYEEEE, per germline. This CDR3 contains 14 residues. V lost 1 base to trimming and J lost 4 bases, with 10 bases between them.

The chain's CDR3 is CASRDGQGVNGYTF. The CDR3 nucleotides are TGTGCCAGCAGAGACGGACAGGGGGTAAATGGCTACACCTTC. The chain is built from TRBV12-3 or TRBV12-4 and TRBJ1-2; TRBD1 matches at 10 bases. The CDR3 covers 14 residues. Trimming took 6 bases from V and 6 from J; bases not matched to a gene: 7.

The V and J genes are TRBV24-1 and TRBJ2-2; 10 bases are a match to TRBD1. The CDR3 consists of 18 residues. The V gene's germline CDR1 is KGHDR and CDR2 SFDVKD. Losses at the gene ends were 0 bases for V and 3 bases for J; bases not matched to a gene: 6. The CDR3 region has the DNA TGTGCCACCAGTGATTTGGGGACAGGGGTTGAGGACACCGGGGAGCTGTTTTTT. It codes for CATSDLGTGVEDTGELFF.

The chain joins TRBV12-3 or TRBV12-4 to TRBJ1-1; TRBD1 is a possible D gene (6 bases). The V gene lost 6 bases and the J gene lost 10 bases, with 21 bases spanning the gap. The CDR3 is made up of 14 amino acids. CDR3 residues: CASRMDSWLLRAFF. The CDR3 DNA is TGTGCCAGCAGAATGGACAGTTGGCTCTTGAGAGCTTTCTTT.

This chain links TRBV3-1 with TRBJ2-5; no clear D gene. The length of the CDR3 is 15 residues. Germline V gene data show CDR1 as LGHDT and CDR2 as YNNKEL (reference sequence). V was cut by 3 bases and J by 4 bases, with 15 bases left in between. The CDR3 loop reads CASSHSREVGETQYF. DNA of the CDR3: TGTGCCAGCAGCCATTCTCGAGAGGTGGGAGAGACCCAGTACTTC.

This chain links TRBV4-2 with TRBJ2-3; perhaps TRBD1 as D (7 bases). Germline lookup yields CDR1 LGHNA and CDR2 YNFKEQ. This CDR3 has 13 residues. Trimming removed 4 bases from V and 8 bases from J, with 13 bases in between. The chain's CDR3 is CASSPGDSGTQYF. CDR3 coding DNA: TGTGCCAGCAGCCCGGGGGACAGCGGTACGCAGTATTTT.

The rearrangement links TRBV6-1 to TRBJ1-2; TRBD1 might be the D (5 bases). The V and J ends lost 4 bases and 4 bases respectively, with 19 bases between them. The CDR3 sequence is 16 residues long. The germline CDR1 and CDR2 sequences are MNHNS and SASEGT. The CDR3 spells CASSVVSGTRIYGYTF. CDR3 DNA: TGTGCCAGCAGTGTGGTTTCAGGGACTCGTATCTATGGCTACACCTTC.

The chain carries TRBV28 and TRBJ2-7; 7 positions agree with TRBD2. The CDR3 length is 13 residues. Per the germline V gene, CDR1 is MDHEN and CDR2 is SYDVKM. V dropped 11 bases and J dropped 2; count of bases not matched to a gene: 9. CDR3 bases: TGTGCCCTCTCAGCGGGAAAGACCTACGAGCAGTACTTC. It encodes CALSAGKTYEQYF.

The chain employs TRBV6-5 and TRBJ2-3, with 8 bases that match TRBD1. This CDR3 is built from 17 residues. The J segment lost 2 bases and the V segment lost 5 bases, leaving 12 bases of the junction unmatched. CDR1 and CDR2 (germline): MNHEY, SVGAGI. Written as DNA, the CDR3 is TGTGCCAGCAGTCTCCGGGACAGGCTCAAATACACAGATACGCAGTATTTT. Translated: CASSLRDRLKYTDTQYF.

This clonotype occurred a few times. This chain connects TRBV5-6 to TRBJ1-1; D possibly corresponds to TRBD1 (5 bases). This CDR3 contains 15 residues. Deletions cut 4 bases from V and 4 bases from J, with 17 bases between. Per germline, CDR1 SGHDT and CDR2 YYEEEE. DNA for the CDR3: TGTGCCAGCAGCCGGGACCGGGTGAGTGGCACTGAAGCTTTCTTT. Its translation: CASSRDRVSGTEAFF.